This TCR beta chain was observed in a study of CXCR3-negative and CXCR3-positive naive CD8 T cells. Overall study results and limits: Higher TRB CDR3 hydrophobicity marked CXCR3-positive naive cells relative to CXCR3-negative naive cells.

TRB cDNA libraries were made by UMI-labeled 5' RACE. TCRdb reworked the 5' RACE reads into one entry per CDR3 protein, no DNA. This table holds approximately 100,000 distinct CDR3 sequences. About this clonotype: Its antigen is as yet unknown.

In germline, CDR1 is SGHDN, CDR2 FVKESK. This CDR3 has 16 residues. The sequenced sample was naive CXCR3+ CD8+ T cells from blood. Indicated subset: CD45RO-CCR7+CD27+CD95- naive CD8+ T cells expressing CXCR3 (TNR3+). The chain has TRBV14 and TRBJ2-7; the D gene TCRdb calls, TRBD2, cannot be checked with no DNA. The receptor was isolated from a human donor in good health. Some clones in this sample may be carry-over from other donors' samples. The CDR3 region is CASSQDLGLARNEQYF.